The source of this T cell receptor (beta chain) is a study of blood T cell repertoires in COVID-19. Background on the study: T cells, B-cell-depleted T cells, or PBMCs supplied cDNA or gDNA.

Only in-frame clones appear in the TCRdb table, and some are missing; sequencing was by immunoSEQ multiplex PCR. The sample shows roughly 160,000 clones, 83% of them seen only once. Germline CDR1 SGDLS, CDR2 YYNGEE. V was pared by 0 bases and J by 4 bases, with 13 bases between. This CDR3 is built from 16 residues. The source is a woman aged 70 to 79 who had recovered from COVID-19. Sequenced: peripheral blood. The chain has TRBV9 and TRBJ1-4; D gene unclear. The CDR3 region is CASSVGLAAVNEKLFF. For the CDR3, the DNA is TGTGCCAGCAGCGTAGGCCTGGCGGCCGTTAATGAAAAACTGTTTTTT.